This T cell receptor (beta chain) was documented in a study of blood T cell repertoires in COVID-19. V was shortened by 1 base and J by 1 base, with 9 bases between the two germline ends. The CDR3 runs 14 residues. In germline, CDR1 is SGHRS, CDR2 YFSETQ. Sequenced by immunoSEQ multiplex PCR; TCRdb stores in-frame clones only, minus some. This sample yields 120,000 or so clones, of which more than 75% are seen a single time; 3.5% to 5.5% belongs to the top ten. This clone was seen only a few times. Sequencing was performed on peripheral blood. V is TRBV5-1 and J is TRBJ2-7, with D perhaps TRBD1 (6 bases). The TCR sequence derives from a man aged 60 to 75 with COVID-19, enrolled during active disease. CDR3 in DNA: TGCGCCAGCAGCTTGAGGACAGCTTCCTACGAGCAGTACTTC. It encodes CASSLRTASYEQYF.